This entry lists 23 T cell receptor beta chains sequenced from one sample in a study of blood T cell repertoires in COVID-19. The table came from immunoSEQ multiplex PCR; TCRdb's copy has only in-frame clones and leaves some out. The sample has a few hundred thousand clones, more than 80% seen once. The sequenced material came from PBMCs or T cells enriched from blood (not recorded which). These receptors came from a woman under 30 in a cohort exposed to, infected with or recovered from COVID-19 (not recorded which).

The chain carries TRBV30 and TRBJ2-1, with 12 positions matching TRBD2. V dropped 3 bases and J dropped 6; count of bases not matched to a gene: 6. CDR1 is GTSNPN, CDR2 SVGIG, per germline (reference sequence). The CDR3 runs 15 residues. The CDR3 bases are TGTGCCTGGAGGATACTAGCGGGAGGAGTCAATGAGCAGTTCTTC. It encodes CAWRILAGGVNEQFF.

The sample holds one count of this clone. The chain recombines TRBV5-1 with TRBJ1-1; tentative D call: TRBD1 (5 bases). The CDR3 runs 15 residues. The V gene's germline CDR1 is SGHRS and CDR2 YFSETQ. V lost 4 bases and J lost 0, with 13 bases in between. CDR3 sequence: CASSPTTAMNTEAFF. The CDR3, as DNA: TGCGCCAGCAGCCCCACGACAGCCATGAACACTGAAGCTTTCTTT.

This clone was seen only a few times. The CDR3 DNA reads TGTGCCAGTAGTATGGGACCTAGCGGGGCCACCTACGAGCAGTACTTC. Residues: CASSMGPSGATYEQYF. The genes are TRBV19 and TRBJ2-7, with TRBD2 matching over 9 bases. The CDR3 runs 16 residues. Per the germline V gene, CDR1 is LNHDA and CDR2 is SQIVND (reference sequence). V shed 3 bases and J 2 bases; nucleotides not matched to a gene: 8.

The chain joins TRBV4-1 to TRBJ2-4, with 7 bases lining up with TRBD2. Trimming at V came to 4 bases and at J to 0 bases, leaving 24 bases not matched to a gene. Germline CDR1 MGHRA, CDR2 YSYEKL. CDR3 length: 22 amino acids. CDR3 residues: CASSPIRLAFPPVPLAKNIQYF. The CDR3 DNA reads as TGCGCCAGCAGCCCCATACGACTAGCTTTTCCGCCTGTACCCCTAGCCAAAAACATTCAGTACTTC.

The chain employs TRBV6-2 or TRBV6-3 and TRBJ2-7, with D possibly being TRBD1 (6 bases). This CDR3 comprises 15 residues. CDR1 is MNHEY, CDR2 SVGEGT, per germline. The V and J ends lost 2 bases and 2 bases respectively, with 13 bases between them. This chain's CDR3 is CASSYKGGVTYEQYF. The CDR3 coding sequence is TGTGCCAGCAGTTACAAAGGGGGAGTTACCTACGAGCAGTACTTC.

J is TRBJ2-2 and V is TRBV13, with 7 positions matching TRBD2. V lost 3 bases, J lost 4 bases, and 8 bases stayed unmatched. The CDR3 sequence is 16 residues long. CDR1 is PRHDT, CDR2 FYEKMQ, per germline (reference sequence). CDR3 residues: CASSFGRRGGTGELFF. The CDR3 DNA follows: TGTGCCAGCAGCTTCGGGCGCCGCGGGGGCACCGGGGAGCTGTTTTTT.

This chain uses TRBV5-4 with TRBJ2-2, with TRBD2 matching 9 bases. The CDR3 runs 14 residues. The ends lost 3 bases at V and 6 bases at J; junction bases unmatched: 3. Germline V gene lookup returns CDR1 SGHNT and CDR2 YYREEE (reference sequence). DNA for the CDR3: TGTGCCAGCAGCTCCTTAGCGGGAGCCGGGGAGCTGTTTTTT. This sequence encodes CASSSLAGAGELFF. The whole variable domain, filled in from reference TRBV5-4 and TRBJ2-2, reads ETGVTQSPTHLIKTRGQQVTLRCSSQSGHNTVSWYQQALGQGPQFIFQYYREEENGRGNFPPRFSGLQFPNYSSELNVNALELDDSALYLCASSSLAGAGELFFGEGSRLTVL.

The chain joins TRBV5-4 to TRBJ1-2; maybe TRBD1 (5 bases). V lost 0 bases and J 4 bases, leaving 10 bases between the germline ends. This CDR3 has 14 amino acids. From germline, CDR1 is SGHNT and CDR2 YYREEE (reference sequence). CDR3 sequence reads: CASSLAGNTYGYTF. Here the CDR3 DNA reads TGTGCCAGCAGCTTGGCAGGGAACACCTATGGCTACACCTTC.

The chain couples TRBV5-1 to TRBJ2-1; TRBD1 matches 10 bases. J was trimmed by 9 bases and V by 3 bases; bases with no gene match: 6. From germline, CDR1 is SGHRS and CDR2 YFSETQ. The CDR3 is made up of 14 amino acids. The CDR3 spells CASSSGQGRGEQFF. The CDR3 DNA reads TGCGCCAGCAGCTCGGGACAGGGGAGGGGTGAGCAGTTCTTC. Together with reference TRBV5-1 and TRBJ2-1, the CDR3 gives the full variable domain: KAGVTQTPRYLIKTRGQQVTLSCSPISGHRSVSWYQQTPGQGLQFLFEYFSETQRNKGNFPGRFSGRQFSNSRSEMNVSTLELGDSALYLCASSSGQGRGEQFFGPGTRLTVL.

In DNA, the CDR3 is TGTGCCAGCAGTTTAGAGGGCTCATGGTACGAGCAGTACTTC. Amino acid sequence: CASSLEGSWYEQYF. The gene calls are TRBV28 and TRBJ2-7; the D gene is possibly TRBD2 (5 bases). This CDR3 has 14 amino acids. The V end was cut by 2 bases, the J end by 4 bases, with 12 bases between. In germline, CDR1 is MDHEN, CDR2 SYDVKM.

The chain recombines TRBV18 with TRBJ1-1; 7 nucleotides match TRBD1. The CDR3 spans 13 residues. Per germline, CDR1 KGHSH and CDR2 LQKENI. V shed 8 bases and J 1 base; nucleotides not matched to a gene: 4. CDR3 coding DNA: TGTGCCAGCCTACAGGGGAGGAACACTGAAGCTTTCTTT. It codes for CASLQGRNTEAFF. Based on the CDR3 plus reference TRBV18 and TRBJ1-1, the full variable domain is NAGVMQNPRHLVRRRGQEARLRCSPMKGHSHVYWYRQLPEEGLKFMVYLQKENIIDESGMPKERFSAEFPKEGPSILRIQQVVRGDSAAYFCASLQGRNTEAFFGQGTRLTVV.

This clone turned up a few times. At one end, the junction sequence differs from germline, possibly due to a read error. CDR3 amino acids: CASSRGRLYVDEDF. The DNA for the CDR3 is TGTGCCAGCAGCAGGGGGAGACTATACGTCGACGAGGACTTC. The J gene is TRBJ2-7, the V gene TRBV5-6; D may be TRBD1 (6 bases). Germline CDR1 is SGHDT and CDR2 is YYEEEE. The CDR3 totals 14 residues.

The rearrangement joins TRBV2 to TRBJ1-1; D perhaps matches TRBD1 (5 bases). Trimming left V 6 bases short and J 1 base short, with 12 bases between. The CDR3 is 14 amino acids. In germline, CDR1 is SNHLY, CDR2 FYNNEI. The CDR3 region is CASSGPGGNTEAFF. CDR3 bases: TGTGCCAGCAGCGGACCGGGGGGGAACACTGAAGCTTTCTTT.

The chain recombines TRBV27 with TRBJ2-7; 10 positions match TRBD2. CDR1 and CDR2 (germline): MNHEY, SMNVEV (reference sequence). This CDR3 has 16 amino acids. J gave up 5 bases and V 2 bases, and 9 bases lay outside the gene matches. The CDR3: CASSLMLAGVLHEQYF. As DNA, the CDR3 is TGTGCCAGCAGTTTAATGCTAGCGGGAGTTCTTCACGAGCAGTACTTC.

J is TRBJ2-5 and V is TRBV28, with 8 bases aligning to TRBD2. The CDR3 consists of 15 residues. V shed 7 bases and J 5 bases; nucleotides not matched to a gene: 12. Germline assignment: CDR1 MDHEN and CDR2 SYDVKM. The CDR3 DNA reads TGTGCCAGCACCGCGGGGGGCGCTGGTCGTGAGACCCAGTACTTC. Residues: CASTAGGAGRETQYF.

CDR3 loop: CASSAVTGTYEQYF. The CDR3 DNA sequence: TGTGCCAGCAGCGCCGTGACAGGGACCTACGAGCAGTACTTC. The chain joins TRBV21-1 to TRBJ2-7; the table's D call, TRBD1, has no DNA check behind it. TRBV21-1 is annotated as a pseudogene. The CDR3 length is 14 residues.

Of note for this clone: Sequence at one end of the junction differs from germline and may be a read error. This chain uses TRBV5-1 with TRBJ1-1; D possibly corresponds to TRBD1 (5 bases). CDR1 is SGHRS and CDR2 is YFSETQ in the germline V gene. The CDR3 is 16 amino acids. The CDR3 loop is CASSLGPLGVNTEAFF. CDR3 nucleotide sequence: TGTGCCAGCAGCTTGGGGCCGCTAGGGGTGAACACTGAAGCTTTCTTT.

V usage is TRBV19 and J usage is TRBJ2-7; no clear D gene. The CDR3 spans 11 residues. Germline V gene data show CDR1 as LNHDA and CDR2 as SQIVND (reference sequence). The V gene lost 6 bases and the J gene lost 2 bases, with 5 bases spanning the gap. The chain's CDR3 is CASRLTYEQYF. The CDR3 DNA is TGTGCCAGTAGACTTACCTACGAGCAGTACTTC.

The chain carries TRBV29-1 and TRBJ2-5, with a possible D match to TRBD2 (6 bases). The germline V and J ends were trimmed by 7 bases and 1 base, with 13 bases remaining between them. The CDR3 extends over 13 amino acids. Germline-derived CDR1 and CDR2 are SQVTM and ANQGSEA. CDR3 sequence (DNA): TGCAGCGCCGCGGTGGGGGGCCAAGAGACCCAGTACTTC. This translates into CSAAVGGQETQYF.

This chain links TRBV11-3 with TRBJ2-2; possible D gene TRBD1, 5 bases. V was clipped by 0 bases and J by 7 bases, with 12 bases between them. Germline lookup yields CDR1 SGHNT and CDR2 YENEEA. This CDR3 comprises 15 residues. The CDR3 loop reads CASSLDGQGNGELFF. The CDR3 region has the DNA TGTGCCAGCAGCTTAGATGGCCAGGGCAACGGGGAGCTGTTTTTT.

V usage is TRBV2 and J usage is TRBJ1-2; D gene unclear. V dropped 1 base and J dropped 2 bases, with 11 bases sitting between them. The length of the CDR3 is 15 residues. CDR1 is SNHLY, CDR2 FYNNEI, per germline. The DNA for the CDR3 is TGTGCCAGCAGTGAAGTGCGCGCTGAGAACTATGGCTACACCTTC. Protein product: CASSEVRAENYGYTF. The entire variable domain, with the rest obtained from reference TRBV2 and TRBJ1-2, is as follows: EPEVTQTPSHQVTQMGQEVILRCVPISNHLYFYWYRQILGQKVEFLVSFYNNEISEKSEIFDDQFSVERPDGSNFTLKIRSTKLEDSAMYFCASSEVRAENYGYTFGSGTRLTVV.

In DNA, the CDR3 is TGTGCCAGCAGCGTCGACAGGGGCGAGACCCAGTACTTC. Encoded protein: CASSVDRGETQYF. The V call is TRBV12-3 or TRBV12-4, the J call TRBJ2-5; 8 positions agree with TRBD1. Trimming took 6 bases from V and 5 from J; bases not matched to a gene: 5. The CDR3 runs to 13 residues.

This clone was picked up one time. This chain joins TRBV7-3 and TRBJ2-3; 7 bases line up with TRBD1. Germline CDR1 is SGHTA and CDR2 is FQGTGA. Germline trimming cut 6 bases from V and 0 bases from J; bases unmatched to any gene: 12. There are 17 residues in the CDR3. In DNA form, the CDR3 reads TGTGCCAGCAGTAGGGGCGGAAGGGGGCAAAGCACAGATACGCAGTATTTT. It yields the protein CASSRGGRGQSTDTQYF.